Following are 10 T cell receptor beta chains from one sample sequenced in a study of T cells of healthy individuals. TCRdb processed the 5' RACE reads anew with MiXCR; each CDR3 protein has one entry. The table records about 96,000 distinct CDR3 sequences, 17% of them present only once. All receptors derive from a human donor in good health.

This clonotype is judged medium-sized. The chain joins TRBV6-2 or TRBV6-3 to TRBJ2-5; TRBD2 matches 8 bases. Looked up from germline, CDR1 is MNHEY and CDR2 is SVGEGT. The CDR3 consists of 13 residues. V was pared by 11 bases and J by 4 bases, with 9 bases of the junction left unmatched. In DNA form, the CDR3 reads TGTGCCGGAGGAGCGGGAGAGGTAGAGACCCAGTACTTC. This gives the protein CAGGAGEVETQYF.

This clonotype was detected only a few times. The J gene is TRBJ1-1, the V gene TRBV7-6; D is ambiguous. Trimming cost V 1 base and J 6 bases, with 12 bases left between them. This CDR3 is built from 14 residues. The germline CDR1 and CDR2 sequences are SGHVS and FNYEAQ. The CDR3 is CASSLEPGPSEAFF. The CDR3 DNA is TGTGCCAGCAGCTTAGAGCCGGGCCCCTCTGAAGCTTTCTTT.

This clonotype was seen repeatedly, ten times or more. The chain couples TRBV5-1 to TRBJ2-5, with no clear D. Trimming removed 0 bases from V and 2 bases from J, with 5 bases in between. CDR3 length equals 13 residues. Germline CDR1 SGHRS, CDR2 YFSETQ. The CDR3 nucleotides read TGCGCCAGCAGCTTGGACCCGCAAGAGACCCAGTACTTC. This codes for CASSLDPQETQYF.

This chain connects TRBV7-9 to TRBJ1-3; D is perhaps TRBD1 (6 bases). The length of the CDR3 is 14 residues. Germline V gene data show CDR1 as SEHNR and CDR2 as FQNEAQ (reference sequence). Trimming cost V 6 bases and J 0 bases, with 9 bases left between them. The CDR3 here is CASSGQNSGNTIYF. Here the CDR3 DNA reads TGTGCCAGCAGTGGACAGAACTCTGGAAACACCATATATTTT.

This clonotype was detected a few times. The chain joins TRBV5-4 to TRBJ2-7, with D unresolved. With 6 bases removed from V and 0 bases from J, the gap between germline ends came to 19 bases. This CDR3 contains 16 residues. CDR1 SGHNT and CDR2 YYREEE come from the germline V gene (reference sequence). In DNA, the CDR3 is TGTGCCAGCACCCCCCCAAACCCGGGTAGCTCCTACGAGCAGTACTTC. Amino acids: CASTPPNPGSSYEQYF.

This chain joins TRBV28 and TRBJ1-2; possible D gene TRBD1, 5 bases. The germline V and J ends were trimmed by 4 bases and 4 bases, with 19 bases remaining between them. CDR1 and CDR2 (germline): MDHEN, SYDVKM. This CDR3 comprises 16 residues. The CDR3 nucleotides are TGTGCCAGCAGTTCGGGCGGGACGGTGAGAACCTATGGCTACACCTTC. It yields the protein CASSSGGTVRTYGYTF.

V is TRBV7-7 and J is TRBJ2-5; D gene unclear. Trimming pared 5 bases from V and 0 bases from J, leaving 10 bases between. This CDR3 has 14 residues. Germline CDR1 reads SSHAT; CDR2 reads FNYEAQ (reference sequence). The CDR3 spells CASSLLHNQETQYF. CDR3 coding DNA: TGTGCCAGCAGCCTGCTACACAACCAAGAGACCCAGTACTTC. Complete variable domain (other parts from reference TRBV7-7 and TRBJ2-5): GAGVSQSPRYKVTKRGQDVTLRCDPISSHATLYWYQQALGQGPEFLTYFNYEAQPDKSGLPSDRFSAERPEGSISTLTIQRTEQRDSAMYRCASSLLHNQETQYFGPGTRLLVL.

A few counts support this clonotype. The rearrangement joins TRBV28 to TRBJ2-3, with TRBD1 matching 12 bases. This CDR3 contains 19 residues. Germline lookup yields CDR1 MDHEN and CDR2 SYDVKM. V lost 3 bases and J lost 0; bases outside the gene matches: 10. Written as DNA, the CDR3 is TGTGCCAGCAGTTTCGGGACAGGGGGCTATCCGTCTAGCACAGATACGCAGTATTTT. Translation: CASSFGTGGYPSSTDTQYF.

V and J are TRBV15 and TRBJ1-2; D gene uncertain. The CDR3 length is 16 residues. Germline CDR1 LNHNV, CDR2 YYDKDF (reference sequence). Deletions cut 5 bases from V and 8 bases from J, with 24 bases between. The CDR3 spells CATSSNNAGEIYGYTF. CDR3 nucleotide sequence: TGTGCCACCAGCTCGAACAACGCTGGGGAAATCTACGGCTACACCTTC.

J is TRBJ2-7 and V is TRBV7-2; D is unresolved. Looked up from germline, CDR1 is SGHTA and CDR2 is FQGNSA. V gave up 6 bases and J gave up 3 bases, with 9 bases separating them. This CDR3 comprises 12 residues. The CDR3 is CASRGTDYEQYF. CDR3 bases: TGTGCCAGCAGGGGCACCGACTACGAGCAGTACTTC.